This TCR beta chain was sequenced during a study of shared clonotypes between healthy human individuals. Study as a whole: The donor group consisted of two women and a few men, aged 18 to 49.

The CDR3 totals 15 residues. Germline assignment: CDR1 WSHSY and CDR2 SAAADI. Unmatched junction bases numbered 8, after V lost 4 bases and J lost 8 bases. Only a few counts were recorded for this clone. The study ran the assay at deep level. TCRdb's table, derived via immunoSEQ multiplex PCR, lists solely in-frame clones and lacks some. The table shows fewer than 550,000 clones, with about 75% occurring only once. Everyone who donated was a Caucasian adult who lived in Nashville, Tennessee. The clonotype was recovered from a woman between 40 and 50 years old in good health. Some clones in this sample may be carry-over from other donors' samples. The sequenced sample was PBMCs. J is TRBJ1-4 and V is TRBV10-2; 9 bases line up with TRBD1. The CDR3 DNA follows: TGCGCCAGCAGTGCGACGACAGGGGGAGGGGAAAAACTGTTTTTT. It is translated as CASSATTGGGEKLFF.